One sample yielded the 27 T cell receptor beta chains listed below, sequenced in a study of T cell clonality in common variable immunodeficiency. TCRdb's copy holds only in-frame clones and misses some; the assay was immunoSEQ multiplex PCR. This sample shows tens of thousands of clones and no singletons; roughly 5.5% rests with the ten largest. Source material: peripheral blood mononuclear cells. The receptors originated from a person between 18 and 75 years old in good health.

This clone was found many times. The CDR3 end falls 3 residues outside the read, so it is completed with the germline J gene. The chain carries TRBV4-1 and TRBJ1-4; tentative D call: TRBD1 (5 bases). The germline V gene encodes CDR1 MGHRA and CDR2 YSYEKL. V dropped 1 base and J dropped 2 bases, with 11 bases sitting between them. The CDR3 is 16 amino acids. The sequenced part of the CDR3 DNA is TGCGCCAGCAGCCAAGTAGGGGAGGGGACTAATGAAAAA. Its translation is CASSQVGEGTNEK. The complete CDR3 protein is CASSQVGEGTNEKLFF.

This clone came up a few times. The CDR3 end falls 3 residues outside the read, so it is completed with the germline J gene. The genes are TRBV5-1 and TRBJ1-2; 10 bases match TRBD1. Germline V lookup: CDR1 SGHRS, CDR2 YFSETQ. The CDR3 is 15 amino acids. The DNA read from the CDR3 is TGCGCCAGCAGCTTGGTCGGCGGGACAGGGGAGACA. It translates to CASSLVGGTGET. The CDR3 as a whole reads CASSLVGGTGETYTF.

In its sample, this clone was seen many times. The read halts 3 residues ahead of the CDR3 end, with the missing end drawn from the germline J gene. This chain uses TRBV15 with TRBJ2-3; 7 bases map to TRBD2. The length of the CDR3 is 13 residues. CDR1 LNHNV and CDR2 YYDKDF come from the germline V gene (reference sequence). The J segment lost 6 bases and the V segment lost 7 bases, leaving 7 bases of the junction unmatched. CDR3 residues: CATMAGVYDTQYF. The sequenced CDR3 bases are TGTGCCACCATGGCGGGAGTATATGATACG.

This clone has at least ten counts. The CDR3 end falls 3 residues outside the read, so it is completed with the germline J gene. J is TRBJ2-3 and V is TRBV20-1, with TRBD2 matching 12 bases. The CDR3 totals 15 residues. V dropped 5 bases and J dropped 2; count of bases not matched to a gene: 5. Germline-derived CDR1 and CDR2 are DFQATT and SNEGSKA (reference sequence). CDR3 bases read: TGCAGTGCTCCCGGACTAGCGGGACACACAGATACG. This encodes CSAPGLAGHTDT. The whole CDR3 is CSAPGLAGHTDTQYF.

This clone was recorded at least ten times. CDR3 DNA (partial): TGTGCCAGCTCACCCCAGGGGGCGGACACCGGGGAG. Translation: CASSPQGADTGE. In full, the CDR3 reads CASSPQGADTGELFF. V is TRBV18 and J is TRBJ2-2, with TRBD1 matching 8 bases. The read finishes 3 residues shy of the CDR3 end, and the germline J gene is used to complete it. The V segment lost 3 bases and the J segment 3 bases; nucleotides outside the gene matches: 3. Germline V gene data show CDR1 as KGHSH and CDR2 as LQKENI. There are 15 residues in the CDR3.

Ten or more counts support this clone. CDR3 bases read: TGCAGTGCTAGATCTGGACAGGGAGGAACTGAA. It specifies CSARSGQGGTE. The CDR3 reads in full as CSARSGQGGTEAFF. The chain is built from TRBV20-1 and TRBJ1-1, with 8 bases fitting TRBD1. The CDR3 extends 3 residues past the end of the read, so its final part is completed from the germline J gene. From germline, CDR1 is DFQATT and CDR2 SNEGSKA (reference sequence). V was pared by 2 bases and J by 5 bases, with 7 bases of the junction left unmatched. This CDR3 is built from 14 residues.

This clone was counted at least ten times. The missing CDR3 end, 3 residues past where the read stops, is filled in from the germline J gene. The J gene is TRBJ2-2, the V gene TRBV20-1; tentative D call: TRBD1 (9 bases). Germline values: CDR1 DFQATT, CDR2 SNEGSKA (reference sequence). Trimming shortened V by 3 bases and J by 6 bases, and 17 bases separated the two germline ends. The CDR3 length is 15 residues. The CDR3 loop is CSASRGGQGAGELFF. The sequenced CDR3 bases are TGCAGTGCTAGTCGGGGGGGACAGGGAGCCGGGGAG.

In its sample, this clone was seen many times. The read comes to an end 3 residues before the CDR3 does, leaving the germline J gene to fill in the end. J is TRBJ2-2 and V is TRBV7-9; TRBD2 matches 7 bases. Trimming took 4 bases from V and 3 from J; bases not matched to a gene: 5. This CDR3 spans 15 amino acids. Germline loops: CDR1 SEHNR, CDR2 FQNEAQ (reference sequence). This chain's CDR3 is CASSSDSGYTGELFF. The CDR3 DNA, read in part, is TGTGCCAGCAGCTCTGATAGCGGGTACACCGGGGAG.

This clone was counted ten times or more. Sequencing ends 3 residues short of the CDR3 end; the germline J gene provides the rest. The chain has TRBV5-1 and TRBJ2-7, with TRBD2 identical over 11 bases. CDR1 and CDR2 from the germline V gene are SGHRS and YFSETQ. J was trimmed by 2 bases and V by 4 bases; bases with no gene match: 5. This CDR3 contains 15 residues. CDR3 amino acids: CASSQTSGTTYEQYF. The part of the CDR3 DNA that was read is TGCGCCAGCAGCCAGACTAGCGGGACGACCTACGAG.

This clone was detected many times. The DNA read from the CDR3 is TGTGCCAGCAGCCTGGGCCCAGGGGCAACAGATACG. Its translation is CASSLGPGATDT. The entire CDR3 sequence reads CASSLGPGATDTQYF. The chain carries TRBV3-1 (or the pseudogene TRBV3-2) and TRBJ2-3, with D possibly TRBD1 on 6 matching bases. The read falls 3 residues short of the CDR3 end, and the missing part is taken from the germline J gene. V was shortened by 4 bases and J by 3 bases, with 14 bases between the two germline ends. The V gene's germline CDR1 is LGHDT and CDR2 YNNKEL (reference sequence). The CDR3 has 15 amino acids.

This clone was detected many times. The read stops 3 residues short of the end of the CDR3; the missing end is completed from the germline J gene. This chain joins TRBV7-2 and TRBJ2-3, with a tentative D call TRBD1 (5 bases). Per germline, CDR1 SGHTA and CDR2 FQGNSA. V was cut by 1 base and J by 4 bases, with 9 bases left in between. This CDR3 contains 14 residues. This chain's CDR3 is CASSLGLGPDTQYF. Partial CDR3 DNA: TGTGCCAGCAGCTTAGGGTTGGGGCCAGATACG.

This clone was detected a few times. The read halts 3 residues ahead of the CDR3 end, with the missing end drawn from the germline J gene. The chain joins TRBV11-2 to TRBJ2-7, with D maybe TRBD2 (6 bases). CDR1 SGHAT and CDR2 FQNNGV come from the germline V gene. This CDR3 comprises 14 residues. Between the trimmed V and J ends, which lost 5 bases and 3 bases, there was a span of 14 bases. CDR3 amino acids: CASSPRRGSYEQYF. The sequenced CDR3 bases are TGTGCCAGCAGCCCAAGACGGGGGAGCTACGAG. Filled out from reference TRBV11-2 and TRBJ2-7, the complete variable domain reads EAGVAQSPRYKIIEKRQSVAFWCNPISGHATLYWYQQILGQGPKLLIQFQNNGVVDDSQLPKDRFSAERLKGVDSTLKIQPAKLEDSAVYLCASSPRRGSYEQYFGPGTRLTVT.

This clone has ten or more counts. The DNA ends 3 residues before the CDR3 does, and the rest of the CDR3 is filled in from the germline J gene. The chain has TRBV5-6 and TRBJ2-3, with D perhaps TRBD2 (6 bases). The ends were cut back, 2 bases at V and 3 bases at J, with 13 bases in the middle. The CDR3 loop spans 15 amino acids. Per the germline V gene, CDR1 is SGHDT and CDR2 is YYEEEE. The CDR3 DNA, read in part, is TGTGCCAGCAGCTTCATTAGCGGAAGTACAGATACG. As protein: CASSFISGSTDT. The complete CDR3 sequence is CASSFISGSTDTQYF.

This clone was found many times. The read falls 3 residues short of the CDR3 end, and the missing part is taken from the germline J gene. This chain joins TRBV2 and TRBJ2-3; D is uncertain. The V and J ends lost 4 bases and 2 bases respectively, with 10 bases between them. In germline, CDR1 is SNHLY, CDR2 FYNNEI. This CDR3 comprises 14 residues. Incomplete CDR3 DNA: TGTGCCAGCAGTGTGGGCAGCTTCACAGATACG. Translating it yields CASSVGSFTDT. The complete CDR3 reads CASSVGSFTDTQYF.

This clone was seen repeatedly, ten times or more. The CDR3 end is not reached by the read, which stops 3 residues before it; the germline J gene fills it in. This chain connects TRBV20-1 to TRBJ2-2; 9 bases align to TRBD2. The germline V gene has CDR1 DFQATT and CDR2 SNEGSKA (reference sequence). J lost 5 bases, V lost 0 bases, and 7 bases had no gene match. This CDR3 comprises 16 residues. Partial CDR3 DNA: TGCAGTGCTAGAGATGGTAGCGGGAGCAGAACCGGGGAG. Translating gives CSARDGSGSRTGE. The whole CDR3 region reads CSARDGSGSRTGELFF.

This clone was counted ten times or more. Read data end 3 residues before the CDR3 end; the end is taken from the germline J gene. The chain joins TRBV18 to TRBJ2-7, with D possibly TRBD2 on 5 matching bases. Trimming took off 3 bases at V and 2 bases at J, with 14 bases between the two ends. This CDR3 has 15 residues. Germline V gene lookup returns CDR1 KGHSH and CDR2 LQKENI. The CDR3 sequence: CASSPQDSLPYEQYF. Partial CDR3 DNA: TGTGCCAGCTCACCCCAGGACTCGTTACCCTACGAG.

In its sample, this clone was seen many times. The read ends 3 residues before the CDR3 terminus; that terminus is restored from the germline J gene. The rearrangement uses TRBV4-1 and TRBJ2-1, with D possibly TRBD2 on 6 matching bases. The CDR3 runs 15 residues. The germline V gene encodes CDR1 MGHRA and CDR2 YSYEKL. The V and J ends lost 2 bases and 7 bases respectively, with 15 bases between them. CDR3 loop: CASSQHSLATNEQFF. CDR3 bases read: TGCGCCAGCAGCCAACATTCGCTAGCGACTAATGAG.

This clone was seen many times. CDR3 residues: CATQGRGATGELFF. The CDR3 DNA, read in part, is TGTGCCACCCAAGGTCGGGGGGCCACCGGGGAG. V usage is TRBV5-4 and J usage is TRBJ2-2; tentatively, D is TRBD2 (7 bases). Read sequence stops 3 residues before the CDR3 end, and the germline J gene provides the missing end. Between the trimmed V and J ends, which lost 9 bases and 4 bases, there was a span of 16 bases. Per the germline V gene, CDR1 is SGHNT and CDR2 is YYREEE (reference sequence). CDR3 length: 14 amino acids.

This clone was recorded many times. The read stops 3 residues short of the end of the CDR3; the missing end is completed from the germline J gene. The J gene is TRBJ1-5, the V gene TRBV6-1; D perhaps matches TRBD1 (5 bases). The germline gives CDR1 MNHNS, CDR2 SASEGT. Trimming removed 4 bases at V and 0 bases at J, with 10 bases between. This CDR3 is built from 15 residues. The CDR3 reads CASSGQLTSNQPQHF. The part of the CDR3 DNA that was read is TGTGCCAGCAGTGGACAGCTAACTAGCAATCAGCCC.

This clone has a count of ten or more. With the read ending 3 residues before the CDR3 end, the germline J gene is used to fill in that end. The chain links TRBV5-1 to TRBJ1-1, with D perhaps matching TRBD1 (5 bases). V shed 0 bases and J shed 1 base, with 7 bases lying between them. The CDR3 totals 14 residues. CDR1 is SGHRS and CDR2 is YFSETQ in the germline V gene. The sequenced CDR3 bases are TGCGCCAGCAGCTTGGGTACAGGGAACACTGAA. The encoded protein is CASSLGTGNTE. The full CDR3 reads CASSLGTGNTEAFF.

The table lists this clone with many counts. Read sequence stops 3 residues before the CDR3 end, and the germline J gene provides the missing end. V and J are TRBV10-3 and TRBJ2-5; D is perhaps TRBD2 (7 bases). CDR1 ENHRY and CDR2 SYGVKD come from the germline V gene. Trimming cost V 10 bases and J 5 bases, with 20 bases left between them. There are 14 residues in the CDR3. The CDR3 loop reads CATGEGGVGETQYF. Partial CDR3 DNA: TGTGCCACAGGGGAGGGAGGGGTAGGCGAGACC.

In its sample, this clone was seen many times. The sequenced part of the CDR3 DNA is TGTGCCAGCAGCTTAGCGCTGGGGGGACTCAATGAG. Translating it yields CASSLALGGLNE. The whole CDR3 sequence is CASSLALGGLNEQFF. This rearrangement joins TRBV7-9 to TRBJ2-1, with TRBD2 as a possible D gene (6 bases). Coverage ceases 3 residues before the CDR3 finishes, and the germline J gene fills in the end. V was trimmed by 0 bases and J by 6 bases, leaving 12 bases between them. The germline V gene has CDR1 SEHNR and CDR2 FQNEAQ (reference sequence). The CDR3 is 15 residues long.

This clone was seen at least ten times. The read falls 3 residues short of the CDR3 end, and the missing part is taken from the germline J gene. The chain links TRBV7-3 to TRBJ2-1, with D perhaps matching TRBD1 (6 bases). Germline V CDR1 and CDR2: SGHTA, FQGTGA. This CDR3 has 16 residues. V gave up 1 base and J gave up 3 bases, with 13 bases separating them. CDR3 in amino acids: CASSLSSQGYYNEQFF. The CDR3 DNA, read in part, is TGTGCCAGCAGCTTAAGTAGCCAGGGGTACTACAATGAG.

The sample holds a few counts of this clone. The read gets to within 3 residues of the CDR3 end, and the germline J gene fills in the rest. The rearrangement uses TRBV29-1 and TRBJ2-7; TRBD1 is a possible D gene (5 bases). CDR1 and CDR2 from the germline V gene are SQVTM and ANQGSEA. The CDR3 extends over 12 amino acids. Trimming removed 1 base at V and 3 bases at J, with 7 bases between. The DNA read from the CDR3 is TGCAGCGTTGAAGTCAGGGACTACGAG. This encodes CSVEVRDYE. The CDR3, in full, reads CSVEVRDYEQYF.

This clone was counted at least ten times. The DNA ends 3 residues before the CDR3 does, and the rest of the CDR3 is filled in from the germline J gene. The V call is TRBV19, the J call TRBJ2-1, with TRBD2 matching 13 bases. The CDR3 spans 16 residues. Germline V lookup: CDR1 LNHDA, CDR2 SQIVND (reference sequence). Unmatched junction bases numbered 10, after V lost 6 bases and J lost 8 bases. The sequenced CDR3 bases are TGTGCCAGTAGACACAGGACTAGCGGGAGAAATCATGAG. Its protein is CASRHRTSGRNHE. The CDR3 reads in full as CASRHRTSGRNHEQFF.

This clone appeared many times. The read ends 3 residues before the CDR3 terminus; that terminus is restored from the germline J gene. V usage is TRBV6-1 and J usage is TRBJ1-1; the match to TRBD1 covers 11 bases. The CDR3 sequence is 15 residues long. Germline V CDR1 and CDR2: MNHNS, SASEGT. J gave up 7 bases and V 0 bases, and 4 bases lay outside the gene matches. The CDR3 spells CASSEADRGRVEAFF. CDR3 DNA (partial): TGTGCCAGCAGTGAAGCGGACAGGGGGCGAGTTGAA.

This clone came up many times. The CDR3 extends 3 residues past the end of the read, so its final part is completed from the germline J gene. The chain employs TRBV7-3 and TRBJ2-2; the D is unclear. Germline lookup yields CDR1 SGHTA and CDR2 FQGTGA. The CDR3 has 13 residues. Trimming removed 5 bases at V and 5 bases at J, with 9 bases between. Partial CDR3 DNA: TGTGCCAGCAGCCCGGGTACAACCGGGGAG. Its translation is CASSPGTTGE. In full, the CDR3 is CASSPGTTGELFF.